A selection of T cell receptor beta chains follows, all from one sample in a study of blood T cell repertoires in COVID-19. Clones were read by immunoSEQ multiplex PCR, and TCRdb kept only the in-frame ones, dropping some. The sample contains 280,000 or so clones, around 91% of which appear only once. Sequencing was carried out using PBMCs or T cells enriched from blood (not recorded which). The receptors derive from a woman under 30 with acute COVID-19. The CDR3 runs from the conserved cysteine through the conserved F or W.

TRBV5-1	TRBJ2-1	CASSSRLGLAGEGEQFF
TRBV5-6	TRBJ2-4	CASSFGGTVNIQYF
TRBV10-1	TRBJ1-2	CARGHRGNGYTF
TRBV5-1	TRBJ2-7	CASSLASGSVEQYF
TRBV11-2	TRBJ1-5	CASSLDRGQPQHF
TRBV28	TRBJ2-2	CASSARLAGNTGELFF
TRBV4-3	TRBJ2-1	CASSQGAGSSYNEQFF
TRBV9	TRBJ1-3	CASSRGSGSGNTIYF
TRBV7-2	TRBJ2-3	CASSLSRGDTQYF
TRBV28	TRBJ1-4	CAGGRQGLKLFF
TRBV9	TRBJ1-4	CASSAGSGGNEKLFF
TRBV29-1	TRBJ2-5	CSVGTGYQETQYF
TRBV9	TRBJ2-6	CASSAQTASSGANVLTF
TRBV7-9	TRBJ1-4	CASSVPRDRVDVGELFF
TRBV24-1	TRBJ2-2	CATSDFRSFDSTGELFF
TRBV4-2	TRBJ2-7	CASSQTGWLPLANVHEQYF
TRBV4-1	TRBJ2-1	CASSQGGHREGNEQFF
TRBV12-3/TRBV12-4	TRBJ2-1	CASSLRYNEQFF
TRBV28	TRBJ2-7	CASTAGGTLYEQYF
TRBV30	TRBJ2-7	CAWSLTGGRYEQYF
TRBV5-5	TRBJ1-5	CASSLYYSNQPQHF
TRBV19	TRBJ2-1	CASTEGTFSYNEQFF
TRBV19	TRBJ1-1	CASSGRTGQGNTEAFF
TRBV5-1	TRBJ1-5	CASSLEGGNQPQHF
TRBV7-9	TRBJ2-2	CASSPGGARWELFF
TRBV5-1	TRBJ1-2	CASSPSTTGVGYTF
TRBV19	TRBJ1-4	CASSPRPGVTNEKLFF
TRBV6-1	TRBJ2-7	CASSEFGTGSYEQYF
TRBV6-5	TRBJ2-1	CASSYAGGTYNEQFF
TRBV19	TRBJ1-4	CASSITDRGTTNEKLFF
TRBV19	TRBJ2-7	CASSRLSDTYEQYF
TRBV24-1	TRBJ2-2	CATSGPGQGQTIQTGELFF
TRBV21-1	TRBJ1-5	CASTKGPGQPQHF
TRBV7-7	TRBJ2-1	CASSLGGAGRNEQFF
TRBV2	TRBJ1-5	CASSEARRSNQPQHF
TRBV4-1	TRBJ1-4	CASSYPVRVREREKLFF
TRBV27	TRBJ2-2	CASSGTSGRTGELFF
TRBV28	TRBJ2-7	CASSFSSSHSYEQYF
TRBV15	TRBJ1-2	CATSRDRGNYGYTF
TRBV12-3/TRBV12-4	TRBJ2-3	CASGPRDTDTQYF
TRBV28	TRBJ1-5	CASSQGQGYQPQHF
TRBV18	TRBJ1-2	CASSPGQGRGGYTF
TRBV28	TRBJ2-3	CASSSAVTVDTDTQYF
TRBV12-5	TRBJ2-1	CASGSDSASSYNEQFF
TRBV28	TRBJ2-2	CASSYSPPFSPGELFF
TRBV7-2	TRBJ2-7	CASKKGGSSYEQYF
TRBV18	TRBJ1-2	CASSPLGQGGYGYTF
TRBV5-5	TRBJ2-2	CASSFRGTGELFF
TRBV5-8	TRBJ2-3	CASSRGAVLSTDTQYF
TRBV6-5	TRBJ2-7	CASSYSEQTSSYEQYF
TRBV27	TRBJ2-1	CASTPLAGTPIPYNEQFF
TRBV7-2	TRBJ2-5	CASSLVRGETQYF